Each of the 19 T cell receptor beta chains below was sequenced from the same sample in a study of cytomegalovirus exposure and HLA in healthy donors. This table comes from immunoSEQ multiplex PCR, and its TCRdb copy is limited to in-frame clones, with some not included. Here the sample spans 130,000 to 150,000 clones, 85% to 90% being singletons. Sequencing used PBMCs. These receptors came from a woman aged 18-29 years in good health and CMV-seropositive.

J is TRBJ1-5 and V is TRBV6-5; D is undetermined. The CDR3 runs 15 residues. With 7 bases removed from V and 1 base from J, the gap between germline ends came to 14 bases. Germline V gene data show CDR1 as MNHEY and CDR2 as SVGAGI. The DNA of the CDR3 is TGTGCCAGCACCCGGGATCCCAGGAGCAATCAGCCCCAGCATTTT. It yields the protein CASTRDPRSNQPQHF.

The chain employs TRBV5-1 and TRBJ2-6; D is perhaps TRBD2 (6 bases). Looked up from germline, CDR1 is SGHRS and CDR2 is YFSETQ. V lost 4 bases and J 2 bases, leaving 10 bases between the germline ends. The CDR3 extends over 15 amino acids. DNA of the CDR3: TGCGCCAGCAGCGGGGGGTTCCCTGGGGCCAACGTCCTGACTTTC. It codes for CASSGGFPGANVLTF.

This clone has a single count. The chain couples TRBV2 to TRBJ2-5, with 10 bases matching TRBD1. This CDR3 is 14 amino acids long. The trim removed 4 bases at V and 4 bases at J, leaving 3 bases unmatched. Looked up from germline, CDR1 is SNHLY and CDR2 is FYNNEI. CDR3 protein: CASSVRQGAETQYF. CDR3 sequence (DNA): TGTGCCAGCAGTGTTCGACAGGGGGCAGAGACCCAGTACTTC. Full variable domain (missing parts from reference TRBV2 and TRBJ2-5): EPEVTQTPSHQVTQMGQEVILRCVPISNHLYFYWYRQILGQKVEFLVSFYNNEISEKSEIFDDQFSVERPDGSNFTLKIRSTKLEDSAMYFCASSVRQGAETQYFGPGTRLLVL.

The chain carries TRBV6-1 and TRBJ1-1; D possibly corresponds to TRBD1 (5 bases). CDR1 and CDR2 from the germline V gene are MNHNS and SASEGT. Between the trimmed V and J ends, which lost 7 bases and 5 bases, there was a span of 17 bases. The CDR3 consists of 14 residues. The CDR3 sequence: CASTRGEGRTEAFF. In DNA form, the CDR3 reads TGTGCCAGCACCAGAGGGGAGGGCCGGACTGAAGCTTTCTTT.

The chain links TRBV6-5 to TRBJ2-7; 7 nucleotides match TRBD1. Germline V gene sequence: CDR1 MNHEY, CDR2 SVGAGI. This CDR3 is built from 13 residues. J gave up 9 bases and V 6 bases, and 11 bases lay outside the gene matches. CDR3 in DNA: TGTGCCAGCAGGGGGGACAGTGGAGGCGGGCAGTACTTC. This codes for CASRGDSGGGQYF.

The chain joins TRBV5-1 to TRBJ1-4; D might be TRBD1 (5 bases). Germline CDR1 and CDR2: SGHRS and YFSETQ. There are 14 residues in the CDR3. Trimming left V 10 bases short and J 2 bases short, with 15 bases between. The CDR3 DNA sequence: TGCGCCTCGCAGCGTGGGGGGACTAATGAAAAACTGTTTTTT. This gives the protein CASQRGGTNEKLFF.

This clone was seen only once. The sample has other DNA sequences that encode this CDR3 too. V is TRBV6-5 and J is TRBJ2-5, with a tentative D call TRBD2 (5 bases). The CDR3 loop spans 13 amino acids. Trimming stripped 0 bases from V and 5 bases from J, with 7 bases between. CDR1 is MNHEY, CDR2 SVGAGI, per germline. The CDR3 DNA sequence: TGTGCCAGCAGTTACTCGCCGGGGGAGACCCAGTACTTC. Translation gives CASSYSPGETQYF.

The chain has TRBV6-6 and TRBJ2-7; 10 bases map to TRBD2. CDR1 MNHNY and CDR2 SVGAGI come from the germline V gene (reference sequence). CDR3 length equals 15 residues. The J segment lost 1 base and the V segment lost 6 bases, leaving 6 bases of the junction unmatched. CDR3 residues: CASRPAGGSSYEQYF. CDR3 coding DNA: TGTGCCAGCAGACCAGCGGGAGGGTCTTCCTACGAGCAGTACTTC.

There are a few counts of this clone. The chain uses TRBV6-6 and TRBJ1-2; 11 nucleotides match TRBD1. V dropped 6 bases and J dropped 8; count of bases not matched to a gene: 14. This CDR3 region has 16 residues. CDR1 is MNHNY and CDR2 is SVGAGI in the germline V gene (reference sequence). The CDR3 region is CASRPDLGQGADGYTF. CDR3 nucleotide sequence: TGTGCCAGCAGACCAGACCTAGGACAGGGGGCGGACGGCTACACCTTC.

The gene calls are TRBV18 and TRBJ1-5; TRBD1 matches 7 bases. V gave up 5 bases and J gave up 0 bases; unmatched junction bases: 7. This CDR3 has 16 residues. Germline lookup yields CDR1 KGHSH and CDR2 LQKENI. The CDR3, as DNA: TGTGCCAGCTCAAAAACCGGGACAGATAGCAATCAGCCCCAGCATTTT. This codes for CASSKTGTDSNQPQHF.

This clone was detected once. This chain connects TRBV19 to TRBJ1-5; 8 bases line up with TRBD1. The CDR3 spans 20 residues. Germline V gene sequence: CDR1 LNHDA, CDR2 SQIVND (reference sequence). Unmatched junction bases numbered 19, after V lost 6 bases and J lost 0 bases. The CDR3 spells CASSKLRLDRDVYSNQPQHF. The CDR3 DNA reads TGTGCCAGTAGCAAACTCAGACTGGACAGGGACGTATATAGCAATCAGCCCCAGCATTTT.

The chain carries TRBV30 and TRBJ2-2; 11 nucleotides align to TRBD2. From germline, CDR1 is GTSNPN and CDR2 SVGIG (reference sequence). The CDR3 consists of 18 residues. V shed 2 bases and J 4 bases; nucleotides not matched to a gene: 12. CDR3 DNA: TGTGCCTGGAGTTTCCCCCTAGTAGCGGGAGGGCCCACCGGGGAGCTGTTTTTT. Its translation is CAWSFPLVAGGPTGELFF.

This clone occurred a few times. The V call is TRBV10-3, the J call TRBJ1-2; D is ambiguous. The V end was cut by 2 bases, the J end by 6 bases, with 7 bases between. This CDR3 comprises 12 residues. Germline V gives CDR1 ENHRY, CDR2 SYGVKD. The CDR3 DNA is TGTGCCATCAGTGAGAATACAGATGGCTACACCTTC. Translation: CAISENTDGYTF.

The rearrangement joins TRBV29-1 to TRBJ2-1; 11 bases agree with TRBD2. Trimming removed 7 bases from V and 0 bases from J; junction bases left unmatched: 8. This CDR3 spans 16 amino acids. Germline V gene data show CDR1 as SQVTM and CDR2 as ANQGSEA. The CDR3 sequence is CSASGLADSSYNEQFF. DNA of the CDR3: TGCAGCGCATCGGGACTAGCGGACAGCTCCTACAATGAGCAGTTCTTC.

The rearrangement joins TRBV5-8 to TRBJ2-7, with 7 positions matching TRBD2. CDR1 is SGHTS and CDR2 is YDEGEE in the germline V gene. Trimming cost V 0 bases and J 0 bases; bases outside gene matches: 6. The CDR3 is 16 amino acids. Here the CDR3 DNA reads TGTGCCAGCAGCTTGGTAGCGGGTGGCCCCTCCTACGAGCAGTACTTC. Its translation: CASSLVAGGPSYEQYF.

V gene TRBV10-3 combines with J gene TRBJ1-2, with 9 bases aligning to TRBD1. Trimming cost V 3 bases and J 4 bases; bases outside gene matches: 6. This CDR3 comprises 15 residues. CDR1 and CDR2 (germline): ENHRY, SYGVKD. CDR3 protein: CAISEEDRGGYGYTF. The CDR3 DNA is TGTGCCATCAGTGAAGAGGACAGGGGCGGCTATGGCTACACCTTC.

The CDR3 nucleotides read TGTGCCAGCCAAACAGGAGACACAGATACGCAGTATTTT. It specifies CASQTGDTDTQYF. The rearrangement links TRBV5-5 to TRBJ2-3, with D possibly being TRBD1 (5 bases). The CDR3 length is 13 residues. V was clipped by 7 bases and J by 2 bases, with 11 bases between them. In germline, CDR1 is SGHKS, CDR2 YYEKEE (reference sequence).

This clone has a single count. The rearrangement links TRBV7-9 to TRBJ2-7, with D unclear. V was cut by 1 base and J by 6 bases, with 10 bases left in between. Looked up from germline, CDR1 is SEHNR and CDR2 is FQNEAQ (reference sequence). CDR3 length: 13 residues. CDR3 in amino acids: CASSLVEPGEQYF. The CDR3, as DNA: TGTGCCAGCAGCTTAGTGGAGCCCGGCGAGCAGTACTTC.

V gene TRBV18 combines with J gene TRBJ2-5, with a weak D call TRBD2 (6 bases). Germline CDR1 KGHSH, CDR2 LQKENI. This CDR3 region has 14 residues. V lost 0 bases and J 3 bases, leaving 8 bases between the germline ends. The CDR3 sequence is CASSPPSGEETQYF. The CDR3 DNA follows: TGTGCCAGCTCACCACCTAGCGGAGAAGAGACCCAGTACTTC. Complete variable domain (other parts from reference TRBV18 and TRBJ2-5): NAGVMQNPRHLVRRRGQEARLRCSPMKGHSHVYWYRQLPEEGLKFMVYLQKENIIDESGMPKERFSAEFPKEGPSILRIQQVVRGDSAAYFCASSPPSGEETQYFGPGTRLLVL.